Listed below are T cell receptor beta chains from one sample, sequenced in a study of blood T cells in healthy people across ages. TCRdb redid the calling of the 5' RACE reads with MiXCR, one entry per CDR3 protein. This sample has over a million distinct CDR3 sequences; 45% occur once, and the top ten carry approximately 20%. The specimen sequenced was blood. These receptors were obtained from a woman aged 60-70 years in good health. Both conserved end residues are part of each CDR3. D genes are given only for firm matches. Size tells how often a clone was seen (once, few, many) or the class of an expanded clone, and some rows leave it out.

CDR3,DNA,J,D,V,size
CASSEGTGAHYEQYF,TGTGCCAGCAGTGAGGGGACAGGGGCACATTACGAGCAGTACTTC,TRBJ2-7,TRBD1,TRBV25-1,few
CASSLDNTDTQYF,TGTGCCAGCAGCCTGGACAACACAGATACGCAGTATTTT,TRBJ2-3,NA,TRBV3-1,many
CASNSPLHF,TGTGCCAGTAATTCACCCCTCCACTTT,TRBJ1-6,NA,TRBV19,NA
CASRDTGYTQYF,TGTGCCAGCAGGGATACCGGATATACGCAGTATTTT,TRBJ2-3,NA,TRBV28,NA
CASSLWGDTETQYF,TGTGCCAGCAGTTTATGGGGTGACACGGAGACCCAGTACTTC,TRBJ2-5,NA,TRBV27,many
CASSFSAGSSEAFF,TGTGCCAGCAGCTTTTCGGCAGGGTCTTCTGAAGCTTTCTTT,TRBJ1-1,NA,TRBV7-2,few
CSVAVGLSGTDTQYF,TGCAGCGTTGCAGTCGGACTTTCCGGAACAGATACGCAGTATTTT,TRBJ2-3,NA,TRBV29-1,NA
CASIKQGDPSYEQYF,TGTGCCAGCATCAAACAGGGCGATCCATCCTACGAGCAGTACTTC,TRBJ2-7,NA,TRBV27,once
CSARGASGSGDEQFF,TGCAGTGCTAGAGGAGCTAGCGGGAGTGGGGATGAGCAGTTCTTC,TRBJ2-1,TRBD2,TRBV20-1,once
CASREGLVGTREQYF,TGTGCCAGCAGAGAGGGACTAGTCGGGACTAGGGAGCAGTACTTC,TRBJ2-7,TRBD2,TRBV6-1,few
CASSQGQGDLPYEQYF,TGCGCCAGCAGCCAAGGTCAGGGAGATCTACCTTACGAGCAGTACTTC,TRBJ2-7,NA,TRBV4-1,NA
CASSPGVVGPNEQFF,TGTGCCAGCAGCCCAGGGGTAGTGGGTCCCAATGAGCAGTTCTTC,TRBJ2-1,NA,TRBV6-2/TRBV6-3,NA